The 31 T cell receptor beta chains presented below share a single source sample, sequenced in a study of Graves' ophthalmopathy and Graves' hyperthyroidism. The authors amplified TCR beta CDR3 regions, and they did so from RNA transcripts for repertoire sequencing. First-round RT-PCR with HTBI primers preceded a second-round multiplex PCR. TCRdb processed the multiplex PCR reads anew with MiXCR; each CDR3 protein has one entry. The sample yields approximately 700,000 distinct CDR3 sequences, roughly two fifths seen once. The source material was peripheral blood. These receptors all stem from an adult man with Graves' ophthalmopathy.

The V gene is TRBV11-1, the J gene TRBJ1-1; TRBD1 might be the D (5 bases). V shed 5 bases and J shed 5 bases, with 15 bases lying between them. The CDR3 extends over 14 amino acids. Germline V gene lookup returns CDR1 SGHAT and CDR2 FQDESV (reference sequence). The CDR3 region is CASSPEGLLTEAFF. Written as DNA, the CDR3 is TGTGCCAGCAGCCCGGAGGGGTTGCTTACTGAAGCTTTCTTT.

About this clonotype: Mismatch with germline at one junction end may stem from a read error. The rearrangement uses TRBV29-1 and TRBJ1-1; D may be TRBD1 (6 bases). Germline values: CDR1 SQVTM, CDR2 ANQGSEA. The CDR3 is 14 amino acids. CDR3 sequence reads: CSVSIEQGGTEASF. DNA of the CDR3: TGCAGCGTTTCGATCGAACAGGGTGGAACTGAAGCTTCCTTT.

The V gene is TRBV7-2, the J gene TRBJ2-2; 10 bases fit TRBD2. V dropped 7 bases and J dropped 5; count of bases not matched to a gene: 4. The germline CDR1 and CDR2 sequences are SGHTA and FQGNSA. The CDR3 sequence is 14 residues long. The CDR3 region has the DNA TGTGCCAGCATCGGGACTAGCGTGACCGGGGAGCTGTTTTTT. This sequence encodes CASIGTSVTGELFF. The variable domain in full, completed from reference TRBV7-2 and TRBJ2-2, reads GAGVSQSPSNKVTEKGKDVELRCDPISGHTALYWYRQSLGQGLEFLIYFQGNSAPDKSGLPSDRFSAERTGGSVSTLTIQRTQQEDSAVYLCASIGTSVTGELFFGEGSRLTVL.

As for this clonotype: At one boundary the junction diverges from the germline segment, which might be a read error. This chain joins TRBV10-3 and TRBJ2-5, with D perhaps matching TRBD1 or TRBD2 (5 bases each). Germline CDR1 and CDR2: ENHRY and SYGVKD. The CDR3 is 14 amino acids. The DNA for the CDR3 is TGTGCCATCAGTTCGGACTCCCGAGGGGAGACCCAGTACTTT. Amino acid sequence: CAISSDSRGETQYF.

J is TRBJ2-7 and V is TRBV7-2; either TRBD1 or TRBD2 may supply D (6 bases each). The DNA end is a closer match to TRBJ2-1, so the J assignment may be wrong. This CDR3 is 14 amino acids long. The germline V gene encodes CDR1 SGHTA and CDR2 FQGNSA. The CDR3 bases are TGTGCCAGCAGCTTAGTAGGGGGGCCTCAGGGACAGTTCTTC. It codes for CASSLVGGPQGQFF.

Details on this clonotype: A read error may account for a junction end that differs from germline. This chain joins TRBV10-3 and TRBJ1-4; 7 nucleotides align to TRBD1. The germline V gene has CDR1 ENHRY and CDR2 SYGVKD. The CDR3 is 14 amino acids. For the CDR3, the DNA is TGTGCCAGCAGTTGGACAGGAGGAAATGAAAAACTGTTTTTT. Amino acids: CASSWTGGNEKLFF.

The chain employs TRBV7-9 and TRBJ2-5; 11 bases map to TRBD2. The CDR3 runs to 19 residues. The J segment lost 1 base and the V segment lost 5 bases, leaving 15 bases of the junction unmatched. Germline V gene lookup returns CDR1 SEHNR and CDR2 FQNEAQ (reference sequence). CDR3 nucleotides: TGTGCCAGCAGCCAAAGGGGTCTAGCGGGAGGACTATTCCAAGAGACCCAGTACTTC. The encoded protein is CASSQRGLAGGLFQETQYF.

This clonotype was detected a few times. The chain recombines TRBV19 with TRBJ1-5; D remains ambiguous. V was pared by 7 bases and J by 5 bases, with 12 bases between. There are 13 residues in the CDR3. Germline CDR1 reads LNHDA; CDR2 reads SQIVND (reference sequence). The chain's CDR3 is CASTPGKYQPQHF. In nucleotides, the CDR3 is TGTGCCAGTACCCCCGGGAAATATCAGCCCCAGCATTTT. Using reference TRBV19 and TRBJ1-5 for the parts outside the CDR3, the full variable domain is DGGITQSPKYLFRKEGQNVTLSCEQNLNHDAMYWYRQDPGQGLRLIYYSQIVNDFQKGDIAEGYSVSREKKESFPLTVTSAQKNPTAFYLCASTPGKYQPQHFGDGTRLSIL.

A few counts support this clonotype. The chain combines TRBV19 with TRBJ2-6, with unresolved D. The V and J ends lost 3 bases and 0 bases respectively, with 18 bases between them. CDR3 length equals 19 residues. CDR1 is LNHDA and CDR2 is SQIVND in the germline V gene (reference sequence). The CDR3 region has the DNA TGTGCCAGTAGTATGGACGCTTGGGTGTTCGGCTCTGGGGCCAACGTCCTGACTTTC. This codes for CASSMDAWVFGSGANVLTF.

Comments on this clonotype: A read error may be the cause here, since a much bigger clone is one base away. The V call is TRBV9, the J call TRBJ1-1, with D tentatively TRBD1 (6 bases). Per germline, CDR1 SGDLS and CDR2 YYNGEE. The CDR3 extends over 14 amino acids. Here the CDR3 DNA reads TGTGCCGGCAGCGTAGGTACGGGGGCGACTGAAGCTTTCTTT. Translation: CAGSVGTGATEAFF. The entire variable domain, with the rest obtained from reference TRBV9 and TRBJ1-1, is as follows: DSGVTQTPKHLITATGQRVTLRCSPRSGDLSVYWYQQSLDQGLQFLIQYYNGEERAKGNILERFSAQQFPDLHSELNLSSLELGDSALYFCAGSVGTGATEAFFGQGTRLTVV.

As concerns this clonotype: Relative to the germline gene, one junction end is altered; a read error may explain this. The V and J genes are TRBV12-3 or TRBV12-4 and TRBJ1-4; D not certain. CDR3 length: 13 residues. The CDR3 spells CASNYGGFEKPFF. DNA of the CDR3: TGTGCCAGCAATTACGGTGGTTTCGAAAAACCGTTTTTT.

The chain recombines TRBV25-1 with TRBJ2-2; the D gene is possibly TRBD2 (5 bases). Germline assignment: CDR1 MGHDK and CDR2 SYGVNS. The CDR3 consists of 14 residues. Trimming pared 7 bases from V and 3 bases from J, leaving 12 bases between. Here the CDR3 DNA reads TGTGCCAGCACCGGCGACGGGGACACCGGGGAGCTGTTTTTT. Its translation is CASTGDGDTGELFF.

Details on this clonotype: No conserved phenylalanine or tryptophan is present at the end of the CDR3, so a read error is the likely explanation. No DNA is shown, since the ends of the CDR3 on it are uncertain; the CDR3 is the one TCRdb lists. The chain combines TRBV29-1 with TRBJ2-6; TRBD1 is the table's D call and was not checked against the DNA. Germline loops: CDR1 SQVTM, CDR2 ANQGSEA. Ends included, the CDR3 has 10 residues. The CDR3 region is CSVDITGGHT.

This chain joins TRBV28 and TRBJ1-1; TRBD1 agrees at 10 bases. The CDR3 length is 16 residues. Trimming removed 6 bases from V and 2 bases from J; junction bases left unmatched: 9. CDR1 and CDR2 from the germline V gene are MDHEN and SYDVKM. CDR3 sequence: CASSKDRGRENTEAFF. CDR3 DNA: TGTGCCAGCAGCAAAGACAGGGGGCGAGAAAACACTGAAGCTTTCTTT.

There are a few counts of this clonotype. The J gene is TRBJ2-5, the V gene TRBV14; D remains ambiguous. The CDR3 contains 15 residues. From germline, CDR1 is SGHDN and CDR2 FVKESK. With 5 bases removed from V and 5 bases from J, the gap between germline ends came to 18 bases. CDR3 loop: CASSSSLWSGETQYF. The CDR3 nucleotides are TGTGCCAGCAGCTCCTCCCTATGGTCTGGTGAGACCCAGTACTTC. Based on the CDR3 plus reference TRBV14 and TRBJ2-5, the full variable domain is EAGVTQFPSHSVIEKGQTVTLRCDPISGHDNLYWYRRVMGKEIKFLLHFVKESKQDESGMPNNRFLAERTGGTYSTLKVQPAELEDSGVYFCASSSSLWSGETQYFGPGTRLLVL.

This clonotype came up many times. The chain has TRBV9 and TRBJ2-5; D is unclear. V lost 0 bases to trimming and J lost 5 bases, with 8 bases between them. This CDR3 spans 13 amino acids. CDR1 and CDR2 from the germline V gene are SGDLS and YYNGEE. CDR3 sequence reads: CASSVEGRETQYF. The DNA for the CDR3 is TGTGCCAGCAGCGTAGAGGGAAGGGAGACCCAGTACTTC.

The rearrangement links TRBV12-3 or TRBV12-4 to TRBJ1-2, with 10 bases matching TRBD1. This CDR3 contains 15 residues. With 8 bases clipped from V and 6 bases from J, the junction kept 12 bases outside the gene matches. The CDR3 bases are TGTGCCAGCGGTTCACGACAGGGGGCGGCAGATGGCTACACCTTC. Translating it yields CASGSRQGAADGYTF.

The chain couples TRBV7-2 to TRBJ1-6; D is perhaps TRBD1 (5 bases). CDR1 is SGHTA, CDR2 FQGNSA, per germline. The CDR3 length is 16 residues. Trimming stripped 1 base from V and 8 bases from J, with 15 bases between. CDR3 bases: TGTGCCAGCAGCTTAGGGGGGGGAAGTGGGGATTCACCCCTCCACTTT. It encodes CASSLGGGSGDSPLHF.

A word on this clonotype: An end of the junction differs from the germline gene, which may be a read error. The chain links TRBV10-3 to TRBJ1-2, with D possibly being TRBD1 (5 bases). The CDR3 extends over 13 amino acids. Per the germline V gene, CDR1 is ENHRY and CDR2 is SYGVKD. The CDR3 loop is CASSERVGDGYTF. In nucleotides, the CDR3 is TGTGCCAGCAGTGAAAGAGTGGGGGATGGCTACACCTTC.

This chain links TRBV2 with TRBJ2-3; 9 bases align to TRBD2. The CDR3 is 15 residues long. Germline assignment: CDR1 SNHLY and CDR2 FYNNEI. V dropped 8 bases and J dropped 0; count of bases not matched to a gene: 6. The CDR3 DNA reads TGTGCCAGCCTAGGCGGGGGGGCGAGCACAGATACGCAGTATTTT. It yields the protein CASLGGGASTDTQYF.

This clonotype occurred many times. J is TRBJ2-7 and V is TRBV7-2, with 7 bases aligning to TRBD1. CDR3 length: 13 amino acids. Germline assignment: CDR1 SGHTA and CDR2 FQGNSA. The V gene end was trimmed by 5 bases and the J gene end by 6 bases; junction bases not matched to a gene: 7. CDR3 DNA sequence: TGTGCCAGCAGCGAAACAGGGGCGGTCGAGCAGTACTTC. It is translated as CASSETGAVEQYF.

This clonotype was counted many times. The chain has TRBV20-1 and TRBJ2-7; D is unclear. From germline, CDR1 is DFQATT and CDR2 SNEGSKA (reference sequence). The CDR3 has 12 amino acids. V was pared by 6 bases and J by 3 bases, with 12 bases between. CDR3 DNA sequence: TGCAGTGCCTACGCGAACGACTACGAGCAGTACTTC. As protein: CSAYANDYEQYF.

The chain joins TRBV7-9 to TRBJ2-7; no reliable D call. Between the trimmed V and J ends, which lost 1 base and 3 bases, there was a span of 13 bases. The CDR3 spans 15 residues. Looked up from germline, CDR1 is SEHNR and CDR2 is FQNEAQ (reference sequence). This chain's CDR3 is CASSLDGPTNYEQYF. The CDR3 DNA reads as TGTGCCAGCAGCTTAGACGGGCCGACGAACTACGAGCAGTACTTC.

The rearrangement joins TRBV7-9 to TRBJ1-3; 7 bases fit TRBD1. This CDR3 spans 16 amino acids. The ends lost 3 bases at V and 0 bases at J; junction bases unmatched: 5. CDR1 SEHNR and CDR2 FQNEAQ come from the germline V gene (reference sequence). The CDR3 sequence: CASSLLGQFSGNTIYF. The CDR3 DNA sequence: TGTGCCAGCAGCTTGTTGGGACAGTTCTCTGGAAACACCATATATTTT. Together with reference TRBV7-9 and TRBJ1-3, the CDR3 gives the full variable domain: DTGVSQNPRHKITKRGQNVTFRCDPISEHNRLYWYRQTLGQGPEFLTYFQNEAQLEKSRLLSDRFSAERPKGSFSTLEIQRTEQGDSAMYLCASSLLGQFSGNTIYFGEGSWLTVV.

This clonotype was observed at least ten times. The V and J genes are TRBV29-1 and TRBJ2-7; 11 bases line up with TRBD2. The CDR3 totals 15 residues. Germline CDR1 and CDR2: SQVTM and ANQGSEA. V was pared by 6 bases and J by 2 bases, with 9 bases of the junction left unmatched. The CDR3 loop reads CSVKQGLAVTYEQYF. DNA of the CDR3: TGCAGCGTCAAACAGGGACTAGCGGTTACCTACGAGCAGTACTTC.

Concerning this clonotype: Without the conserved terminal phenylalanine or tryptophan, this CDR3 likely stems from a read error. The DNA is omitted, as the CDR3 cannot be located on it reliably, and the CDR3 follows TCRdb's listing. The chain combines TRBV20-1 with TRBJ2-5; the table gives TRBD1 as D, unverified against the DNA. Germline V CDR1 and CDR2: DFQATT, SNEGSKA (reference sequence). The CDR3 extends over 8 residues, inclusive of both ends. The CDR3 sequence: CSAEDGAV.

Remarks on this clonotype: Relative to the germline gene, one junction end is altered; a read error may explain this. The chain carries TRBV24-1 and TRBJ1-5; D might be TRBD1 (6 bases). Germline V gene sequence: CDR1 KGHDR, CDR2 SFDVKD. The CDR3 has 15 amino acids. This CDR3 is CASSSRGVDNQPQHF. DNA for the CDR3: TGTGCCAGCAGTTCCAGGGGAGTTGACAATCAGCCCCAGCATTTT.

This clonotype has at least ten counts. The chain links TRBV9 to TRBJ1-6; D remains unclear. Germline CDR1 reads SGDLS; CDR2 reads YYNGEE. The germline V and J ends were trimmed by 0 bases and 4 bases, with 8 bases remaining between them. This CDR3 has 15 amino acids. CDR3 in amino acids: CASSVDGGYNSPLHF. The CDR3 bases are TGTGCCAGCAGCGTAGATGGTGGTTATAATTCACCCCTCCACTTT.

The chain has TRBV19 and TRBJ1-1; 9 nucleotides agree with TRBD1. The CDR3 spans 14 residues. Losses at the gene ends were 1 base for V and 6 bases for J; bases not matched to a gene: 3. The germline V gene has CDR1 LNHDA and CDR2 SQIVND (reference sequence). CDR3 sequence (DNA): TGTGCCAGTAGTATAGCGGGACAGGGCTCTGAAGCTTTCTTT. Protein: CASSIAGQGSEAFF.

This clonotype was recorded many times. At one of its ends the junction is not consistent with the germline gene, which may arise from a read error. The CDR3 spells CASSPSGANVLTF. The CDR3 DNA is TGTGCTAGCAGCCCCTCTGGGGCCAACGTCCTGACTTTC. The chain employs TRBV7-9 and TRBJ2-6; no clear D gene. The CDR3 is 13 amino acids. Germline V CDR1 and CDR2: SEHNR, FQNEAQ (reference sequence).

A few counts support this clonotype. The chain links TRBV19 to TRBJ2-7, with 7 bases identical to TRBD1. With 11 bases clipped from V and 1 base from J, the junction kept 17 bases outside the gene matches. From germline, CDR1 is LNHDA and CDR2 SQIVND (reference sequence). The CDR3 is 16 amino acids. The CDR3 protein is CAPNGRDRENSYEQYF. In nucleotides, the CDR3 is TGTGCCCCAAATGGTCGAGACAGGGAAAATTCCTACGAGCAGTACTTC.